The subject of this entry is one T cell receptor (beta chain). As yet, its antigen is unknown. Study donors comprised healthy, HIV-negative adults devoid of recent acute infection or vaccination. The sample originates from a study of shared clonotypes between healthy human individuals. The germline CDR1 and CDR2 sequences are MNHNS and SASEGT. The V end was cut by 11 bases, the J end by 5 bases, with 12 bases between. The CDR3 runs to 11 residues. Study results and caveats: In the sorted subsets, rarefaction showed sequencing was incomplete despite large depth. The study found about 4.6% of naive CD4 clonotypes shared across several donors.

Profiling relied on immunoSEQ multiplex PCR, and the TCRdb table lists in-frame clones only, not all of them. The data show approximately 2.3 million clones, 85% to 95% seen once. Sequencing input: naive CD4+ T cells from PBMCs. Subset specified: CD45RA+ positively selected. The chain uses TRBV6-1 and TRBJ2-5; D remains ambiguous. The clonotype was recovered from a young man in good health. Some clones in this sample may be carry-over from other donors' samples. In DNA form, the CDR3 reads TGTGCCGGTGGGTGGATCGAGACCCAGTACTTC. Translation: CAGGWIETQYF.